A single sample gave rise to the 4 T cell receptor beta chains below, sequenced in a study of T-cell memory formation after mild COVID-19. Using its own MiXCR run on the 5' RACE reads, TCRdb lists one record per CDR3 protein. The sample includes more than 150,000 distinct CDR3 sequences, 20% to 25% seen only once; the top ten take 23%. Sequenced material: PBMCs or a T cell subset sorted from them (not recorded which). These receptors all come from an adult woman who had mild COVID-19 (a few samples of this study predate the infection). Cell type and time point are not known.

The chain employs TRBV12-3 or TRBV12-4 and TRBJ2-7; TRBD1 aligns across 9 bases. The ends lost 1 base at V and 12 bases at J; junction bases unmatched: 4. This CDR3 comprises 12 residues. CDR3 region: CASSLGDRVTYF. The CDR3 DNA reads TGTGCCAGCAGTTTAGGGGACAGGGTAACGTACTTC.

This clonotype was seen more than once but under ten times. The chain carries TRBV6-5 and TRBJ2-1, with D hard to call. The CDR3 sequence is 15 residues long. Germline V CDR1 and CDR2: MNHEY, SVGAGI. The V and J ends lost 0 bases and 1 base respectively, with 7 bases between them. The CDR3 region has the DNA TGTGCCAGCAGTTACTCGCCAGGTTCCTACAATGAGCAGTTCTTC. Its translation: CASSYSPGSYNEQFF.

The chain links TRBV4-1 to TRBJ2-7; 8 nucleotides align to TRBD1. Germline loops: CDR1 MGHRA, CDR2 YSYEKL. V lost 0 bases to trimming and J lost 0 bases; unmatched junction nucleotides: 4. The CDR3 is 16 residues long. Written as DNA, the CDR3 is TGCGCCAGCAGCCAAGACCCGACAGGGGACTCCTACGAGCAGTACTTC. It translates to CASSQDPTGDSYEQYF.

The chain links TRBV7-9 to TRBJ2-3, with D possibly TRBD2 on 6 matching bases. The V end was cut by 4 bases, the J end by 1 base, with 9 bases between. Germline V lookup: CDR1 SEHNR, CDR2 FQNEAQ (reference sequence). The CDR3 totals 14 residues. CDR3 nucleotides: TGTGCCAGCAGCTCGGGGGACCGCACAGATACGCAGTATTTT. Encoded protein: CASSSGDRTDTQYF.